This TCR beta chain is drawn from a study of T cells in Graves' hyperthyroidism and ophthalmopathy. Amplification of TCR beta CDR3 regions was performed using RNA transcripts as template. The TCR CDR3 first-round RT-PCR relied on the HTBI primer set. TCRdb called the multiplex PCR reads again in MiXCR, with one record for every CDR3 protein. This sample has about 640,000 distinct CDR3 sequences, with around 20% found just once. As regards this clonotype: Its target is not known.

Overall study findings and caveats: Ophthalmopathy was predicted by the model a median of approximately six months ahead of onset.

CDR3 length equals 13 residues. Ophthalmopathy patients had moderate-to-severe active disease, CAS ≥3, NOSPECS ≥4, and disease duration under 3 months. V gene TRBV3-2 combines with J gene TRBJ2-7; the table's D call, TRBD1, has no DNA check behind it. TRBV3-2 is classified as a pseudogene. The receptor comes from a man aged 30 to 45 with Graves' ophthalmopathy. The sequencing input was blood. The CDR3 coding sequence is TGTGCCAGCAGCTTAGAATGGGGGGGCGAGCAGTACTTC. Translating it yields CASSLEWGGEQYF.